One T cell receptor (beta chain) is described in this entry. These data originate in a study of blood T cell repertoires in COVID-19. Study-wide background: In each case, the material was cDNA or gDNA derived from T cells, B-cell-depleted T cells, or PBMCs.

CDR3 size: 15 residues. Germline V gene sequence: CDR1 SGHVS, CDR2 FQNEAQ. V dropped 5 bases and J dropped 7; count of bases not matched to a gene: 6. Original processing notes: Estimation of nucleated cell counts relied on the amplification of reference gene primers. Using immunoSEQ multiplex PCR, the repertoire was profiled, and TCRdb retains in-frame clones only, with some absent. The D gene and trimming were derived from the DNA, and the V and J assignments and clone size from that table. The sample lists about 120,000 clones; around 87% were seen once. Enrollment of patients from Seattle took place during active infection, with longitudinal follow-up.

The sample consisted of peripheral blood. The TCR sequence derives from a woman in her fifties or sixties with COVID-19, enrolled during active disease. This chain uses TRBV7-8 with TRBJ1-6, with 9 bases that match TRBD1. Here the CDR3 DNA reads TGTGCCAGCAGCGAGGACAGGGGAGGGAATTCACCCCTCCACTTT. Encoded protein: CASSEDRGGNSPLHF.